These 13 T cell receptor beta chains were sequenced from one sample in a study of shared clonotypes between healthy human individuals. Using immunoSEQ multiplex PCR, the repertoire was profiled, and TCRdb retains in-frame clones only, with some absent. This sample has around 1 million clones, with approximately 76% found just once. The specimen was memory CD4+ T cells sorted from blood. Subset of the sample: CD45RA-negative fraction. The receptors here all came from a man aged 18 to 30 in good health.

The chain recombines TRBV6-1 with TRBJ2-4; a possible D gene is TRBD1 (6 bases). The CDR3 is made up of 12 amino acids. The germline CDR1 and CDR2 sequences are MNHNS and SASEGT. Trimming removed 8 bases from V and 7 bases from J, with 12 bases in between. CDR3 in DNA: TGTGCCAGCGAGGGCAGGGGCAACATTCAGTACTTC. Translation gives CASEGRGNIQYF.

J is TRBJ1-6 and V is TRBV9, with D possibly being TRBD1 (6 bases). Germline-derived CDR1 and CDR2 are SGDLS and YYNGEE. Trimming shortened V by 3 bases and J by 7 bases, and 11 bases separated the two germline ends. This CDR3 has 14 residues. The CDR3 nucleotides read TGTGCCAGCAGCGCCAGGGGCGAGAATTCACCCCTCCACTTT. Amino acid sequence: CASSARGENSPLHF. Variable domain in full (rest from reference TRBV9 and TRBJ1-6): DSGVTQTPKHLITATGQRVTLRCSPRSGDLSVYWYQQSLDQGLQFLIQYYNGEERAKGNILERFSAQQFPDLHSELNLSSLELGDSALYFCASSARGENSPLHFGNGTRLTVT.

V usage is TRBV7-8 and J usage is TRBJ2-1; no reliable D call. V shed 5 bases and J shed 4 bases, with 21 bases lying between them. Germline lookup yields CDR1 SGHVS and CDR2 FQNEAQ. The CDR3 sequence is 17 residues long. CDR3 bases: TGTGCCAGCAGCCCCACCGCGGTCGCAACCCGGTACAATGAGCAGTTCTTC. It codes for CASSPTAVATRYNEQFF.

Only a few counts were recorded for this clone. This sequence joins TRBV4-1 and TRBJ1-4, with a weak D call TRBD1 (5 bases). V was trimmed by 2 bases and J by 3 bases, leaving 19 bases between them. Looked up from germline, CDR1 is MGHRA and CDR2 is YSYEKL. This CDR3 has 18 residues. As DNA, the CDR3 is TGCGCCAGCAGCCAACCACAGCTGGTTGTGGGGGCTAATGAAAAACTGTTTTTT. Translation: CASSQPQLVVGANEKLFF.

The CDR3 DNA reads as TGTGCCAGCAGCTTCGACCTCATGACAGGGAAAAATGAGCAGTTCTTC. This gives the protein CASSFDLMTGKNEQFF. J is TRBJ2-1 and V is TRBV11-2; 7 positions match TRBD1. With 3 bases clipped from V and 7 bases from J, the junction kept 12 bases outside the gene matches. This CDR3 contains 16 residues. Germline-derived CDR1 and CDR2 are SGHAT and FQNNGV.

V is TRBV2 and J is TRBJ2-6; 11 bases are shared with TRBD1. Germline V gives CDR1 SNHLY, CDR2 FYNNEI. This CDR3 spans 19 amino acids. J gave up 1 base and V 6 bases, and 11 bases lay outside the gene matches. DNA for the CDR3: TGTGCCAGCAGAGTCAACCCCGGACAGGGGGCGTCTGGGGCCAACGTCCTGACTTTC. This translates into CASRVNPGQGASGANVLTF.

The chain combines TRBV30 with TRBJ2-5, with a weak D call TRBD2 (6 bases). The CDR3 is made up of 14 amino acids. CDR1 and CDR2 (germline): GTSNPN, SVGIG (reference sequence). V lost 0 bases to trimming and J lost 5 bases, with 13 bases between them. The CDR3 DNA follows: TGTGCCTGGAGTGTATCCCAGCGGGCGGAGACCCAGTACTTC. Translated: CAWSVSQRAETQYF. The complete variable domain, with remaining parts taken from reference TRBV30 and TRBJ2-5, reads SQTIHQWPATLVQPVGSPLSLECTVEGTSNPNLYWYRQAAGRGLQLLFYSVGIGQISSEVPQNLSASRPQDRQFILSSKKLLLSDSGFYLCAWSVSQRAETQYFGPGTRLLVL.

This sequence joins TRBV19 and TRBJ2-3, with TRBD2 matching over 7 bases. V was clipped by 3 bases and J by 5 bases; unmatched bases: 11. Germline-derived CDR1 and CDR2 are LNHDA and SQIVND (reference sequence). The CDR3 is made up of 16 amino acids. The CDR3 sequence is CASSIPGLGSVDTQYF. CDR3 nucleotide sequence: TGTGCCAGTAGTATTCCCGGACTAGGGTCTGTAGATACGCAGTATTTT. Full variable domain (remainder filled in from reference TRBV19 and TRBJ2-3): DGGITQSPKYLFRKEGQNVTLSCEQNLNHDAMYWYRQDPGQGLRLIYYSQIVNDFQKGDIAEGYSVSREKKESFPLTVTSAQKNPTAFYLCASSIPGLGSVDTQYFGPGTRLTVL.

Written as DNA, the CDR3 is TGTGCCAGCAGTGCCGACCGGGCGGACACTGAAGCTTTCTTT. Amino acids: CASSADRADTEAFF. This sequence joins TRBV6-1 and TRBJ1-1; D is unresolved. This CDR3 contains 14 residues. Trimming left V 4 bases short and J 3 bases short, with 12 bases between. Germline-derived CDR1 and CDR2 are MNHNS and SASEGT.

V gene TRBV10-3 combines with J gene TRBJ1-3; D remains unclear. From germline, CDR1 is ENHRY and CDR2 SYGVKD. This CDR3 comprises 15 residues. Trimming removed 3 bases from V and 0 bases from J, with 9 bases in between. The CDR3 loop reads CAISDISSSGNTIYF. CDR3 DNA sequence: TGTGCCATCAGTGATATCAGTTCCTCTGGAAACACCATATATTTT.

The chain uses TRBV13 and TRBJ2-5; perhaps TRBD2 as D (6 bases). Germline V gene data show CDR1 as PRHDT and CDR2 as FYEKMQ (reference sequence). V was shortened by 8 bases and J by 5 bases, with 12 bases between the two germline ends. The CDR3 is 12 residues long. The CDR3 nucleotides read TGTGCCAGCGCTTTAGGGAGGGAGACCCAGTACTTC. It translates to CASALGRETQYF.

This chain uses TRBV6-6 with TRBJ1-1; D unresolved. Germline CDR1 is MNHNY and CDR2 is SVGAGI (reference sequence). V gave up 7 bases and J gave up 5 bases, with 17 bases separating them. This CDR3 has 14 residues. CDR3 coding DNA: TGTGCCAGCACCCCCCCAACGGGCAGGACTGAAGCTTTCTTT. The encoded protein is CASTPPTGRTEAFF.

Note on this clone: This CDR3 fails to terminate in the conserved phenylalanine or tryptophan, so it likely reflects a read error. The rearrangement uses TRBV10-2 and TRBJ1-2, with TRBD1 identical over 7 bases. V dropped 6 bases and J dropped 1; count of bases not matched to a gene: 5. Germline lookup yields CDR1 WSHSY and CDR2 SAAADI. CDR3 length: 14 residues. CDR3 in amino acids: CASSWGQLNYGYTS. CDR3 coding DNA: TGCGCCAGCAGCTGGGGACAGCTTAACTATGGCTACACCTCC.